This T cell receptor (beta chain) stems from a study of T cell repertoires in MIS-A myocarditis (dated by TCRdb to about 2022). As concerns this clone: Its target antigen remains unknown. Per-base quality was not reported, and no clone a single base away is much larger than it.

The QIAamp DNA FFPE kit was used to extract genomic DNA from formalin-fixed paraffin-embedded autopsy tissue. Looking up the germline V gene yields CDR1 SGHAT and CDR2 FQNNGV. From the cysteine through the phenylalanine, the CDR3 covers 15 amino acids. The sequence is cut down to CDR3 DNA, 45 bases in frame from base 1. The trim is 4 bases for V and 5 bases for J, with a gap of 17 bases between the germline ends. TCRbeta CDR3 regions were amplified with the immunoSEQ bias-controlled multiplex PCR and sequenced at high throughput. For the original study's pipeline: CDR3 sequences were collapsed and filtered with the immunoSEQ vendor pipeline, and the abundance and frequency of each unique TCRbeta CDR3 were thereby quantified. Dominant CDR3 amino acid sequences were clustered with SARS-CoV-2-specific ImmuneCODE TCRbeta sequences by CD-HIT using a 90% global sequence identity threshold. Clones at frequencies from 0.1 to 1 were categorized as hyperexpanded, and clones at frequencies from 0.01 to 0.1 were categorized as large. CDR3 amino acid sequences and V and J gene assignments of dominant clones were confirmed with MiXCR. The R stringdist package was used to calculate Levenshtein distances between the patient clonotypes and the ImmuneCODE hits. This immuneACCESS table, as held by TCRdb, lists in-frame sequences with V and J called but not all clones. Of the missing ones, under half trace to an unresolved V gene in checked studies; the others have no known cause. The V and J calls and clone size come from that table; D and trimming were worked out from the DNA. This sample has about 11,000 clones in its table, and 75% to 85% of those were observed once. The ten largest account for roughly 30% of the sample.

The chain was built from TRBV11-2 and TRBJ2-5; a weak D assignment points to TRBD1 (6 bases agree). This TCR was sampled from a man in his late teens or twenties with fulminant myocarditis from multisystem inflammatory syndrome in adults (MIS-A) after COVID-19. The sample comprised right ventricle heart tissue obtained at autopsy. According to the study, the label for this sample's cell subset or site signals: cardiac tissue sample (left or right ventricle, interventricular septum, or pericardium). The sequenced DNA: TGTGCCAGCAGCTCCCCCGTTGGACAGCGGGAGACCCAGTACTTC. The resulting protein is CASSSPVGQRETQYF.